This is a list of T cell receptor beta chains from one sample in a study of T cell changes during pregnancy in multiple sclerosis. The repertoire was sequenced with immunoSEQ multiplex PCR; TCRdb's copy has only in-frame clones and lacks some. The table has roughly 34,000 clones, approximately 91% seen once. The source material was peripheral blood, sampled in the second trimester of pregnancy. All receptors derive from a female donor in good health, enrolled as a control in a pregnancy study. The CDR3 runs from the conserved cysteine through the conserved F or W. The D gene is left open where the match is weak. Clone size is shown for a subset of rows, as once, few, many or a class of expanded clone.

clone_size j_call v_call cdr3_length d_call cdr3_aa cdr3_nt
once TRBJ2-7 TRBV4-1 15 TRBD1 CASSLTRDSSYEQYF TGCGCCAGCAGCTTAACTCGGGACAGCTCCTACGAGCAGTACTTC
- TRBJ2-7 TRBV28 15 TRBD1 CASPPGQVSSYEQYF TGTGCCAGCCCGCCGGGACAGGTCAGTTCCTACGAGCAGTACTTC
once TRBJ1-3 TRBV9 16 TRBD1 CASSAPGQDSGNTIYF TGTGCCAGCAGCGCTCCCGGACAGGACTCTGGAAACACCATATATTTT
- TRBJ2-1 TRBV6-6 16 TRBD2 CASSYATSGKSNEQFF TGTGCCAGCAGTTACGCGACTAGCGGGAAGTCCAATGAGCAGTTCTTC
- TRBJ2-3 TRBV28 22 TRBD2 CASSLRILRGSGTSGATDTQYF TGTGCCAGCAGTTTAAGGATCCTCCGGGGTTCCGGGACTAGCGGGGCCACAGATACGCAGTATTTT
- TRBJ2-7 TRBV30 10 - CAWSGAEQYF TGTGCCTGGAGTGGAGCCGAGCAGTACTTC
- TRBJ1-5 TRBV28 14 - CASSFPQAYQPQHF TGTGCCAGCAGTTTCCCGCAGGCGTATCAGCCCCAGCATTTT
- TRBJ1-1 TRBV7-9 14 - CASSLEGLGAEAFF TGTGCCAGCAGCTTAGAGGGACTGGGGGCTGAAGCTTTCTTT
- TRBJ2-1 TRBV19 15 TRBD1 CASSSPGQGGHEQFF TGTGCCAGTAGTTCACCGGGACAGGGGGGACATGAGCAGTTCTTC
- TRBJ2-3 TRBV14 14 - CASSEDLRADTQYF TGTGCCAGCAGCGAAGACTTACGGGCAGATACGCAGTATTTT
- TRBJ2-4 TRBV28 13 - CASNPDSENIQYF TGTGCCAGCAACCCCGACAGTGAAAACATTCAGTACTTC